The 25 T cell receptor beta chains below were found in one sample sequenced in a study of cytotoxic CD8 clonotypes in ibrutinib-treated CLL. The assay was immunoSEQ multiplex PCR, and TCRdb's table has in-frame clones only and misses some. The table lists under 150,000 clones, about 91% of them singletons. The sample was PBMCs, taken after 12 months of ibrutinib treatment. Every receptor here comes from a human donor with chronic lymphocytic leukemia.

The V call is TRBV2, the J call TRBJ2-7; weak D call: TRBD2 (6 bases). The V end was cut by 10 bases, the J end by 1 base, with 14 bases between. Germline V gene data show CDR1 as SNHLY and CDR2 as FYNNEI. The CDR3 totals 13 residues. The CDR3 is CATGATVSYEQYF. In DNA, the CDR3 is TGTGCCACGGGAGCCACCGTATCCTACGAGCAGTACTTC.

Remarks on this clone: Other DNA sequences of this sample code for an identical CDR3. V is TRBV7-9 and J is TRBJ2-5, with D tentatively TRBD1 (5 bases). The germline CDR1 and CDR2 sequences are SEHNR and FQNEAQ (reference sequence). The length of the CDR3 is 15 residues. V was pared by 1 base and J by 4 bases, with 13 bases between. CDR3 DNA sequence: TGTGCCAGCAGCTTAGGTGACAGAAACGGAGAGACCCAGTACTTC. Its protein is CASSLGDRNGETQYF. Full variable domain (outside the CDR3, taken from reference TRBV7-9 and TRBJ2-5): DTGVSQNPRHKITKRGQNVTFRCDPISEHNRLYWYRQTLGQGPEFLTYFQNEAQLEKSRLLSDRFSAERPKGSFSTLEIQRTEQGDSAMYLCASSLGDRNGETQYFGPGTRLLVL.

This chain's CDR3 is CASSSGSTYEQYF. The CDR3 region has the DNA TGTGCCAGCAGTTCCGGGAGCACCTACGAGCAGTACTTC. The rearrangement links TRBV2 to TRBJ2-7; possibly TRBD2 for D (6 bases). Germline values: CDR1 SNHLY, CDR2 FYNNEI. CDR3 length: 13 residues. Between the trimmed V and J ends, which lost 5 bases and 2 bases, there was a span of 10 bases. Drawing the rest from reference TRBV2 and TRBJ2-7, the complete variable domain is EPEVTQTPSHQVTQMGQEVILRCVPISNHLYFYWYRQILGQKVEFLVSFYNNEISEKSEIFDDQFSVERPDGSNFTLKIRSTKLEDSAMYFCASSSGSTYEQYFGPGTRLTVT.

The gene calls are TRBV27 and TRBJ2-3; tentative D call: TRBD1 (5 bases). CDR1 is MNHEY and CDR2 is SMNVEV in the germline V gene (reference sequence). V was pared by 3 bases and J by 4 bases, with 8 bases between. There are 13 residues in the CDR3. The CDR3 coding sequence is TGTGCCAGCAGTTTCCAGGGTTCAGATACGCAGTATTTT. Its translation: CASSFQGSDTQYF.

The chain employs TRBV5-1 and TRBJ1-1; 7 nucleotides align to TRBD1. This CDR3 comprises 16 residues. The germline gives CDR1 SGHRS, CDR2 YFSETQ. J was trimmed by 0 bases and V by 4 bases; bases with no gene match: 9. CDR3 sequence (DNA): TGCGCCAGCAGCCCATGGACGGGACAGATGAACACTGAAGCTTTCTTT. Encoded protein: CASSPWTGQMNTEAFF.

V usage is TRBV6-5 and J usage is TRBJ2-5; 7 nucleotides match TRBD1. The CDR3 runs 15 residues. Germline CDR1 MNHEY, CDR2 SVGAGI. Trimming took 4 bases from V and 4 from J; bases not matched to a gene: 9. CDR3 amino acids: CASSSLQGIGETQYF. The CDR3, as DNA: TGTGCCAGCAGTTCCCTACAGGGGATAGGAGAGACCCAGTACTTC.

The V call is TRBV30, the J call TRBJ2-7, with TRBD1 as a possible D gene (5 bases). The CDR3 covers 14 residues. From germline, CDR1 is GTSNPN and CDR2 SVGIG (reference sequence). V was clipped by 0 bases and J by 0 bases, with 9 bases between them. This CDR3 is CAWSVLRASYEQYF. Here the CDR3 DNA reads TGTGCCTGGAGTGTACTCAGGGCCTCCTACGAGCAGTACTTC. Variable domain in full (rest from reference TRBV30 and TRBJ2-7): SQTIHQWPATLVQPVGSPLSLECTVEGTSNPNLYWYRQAAGRGLQLLFYSVGIGQISSEVPQNLSASRPQDRQFILSSKKLLLSDSGFYLCAWSVLRASYEQYFGPGTRLTVT.

The chain has TRBV7-9 and TRBJ1-4, with D hard to call. With 3 bases removed from V and 5 bases from J, the gap between germline ends came to 13 bases. This CDR3 spans 15 amino acids. Germline-derived CDR1 and CDR2 are SEHNR and FQNEAQ (reference sequence). CDR3: CASSFRSQKNEKLFF. Written as DNA, the CDR3 is TGTGCCAGCAGCTTTAGGTCTCAGAAGAATGAAAAACTGTTTTTT.

The chain links TRBV12-5 to TRBJ2-3; D is unclear. V shed 1 base and J shed 4 bases, with 6 bases lying between them. Germline lookup yields CDR1 LGHNT and CDR2 FRNRAP. This CDR3 comprises 13 residues. This CDR3 reads CASGLEPPDTQYF. The CDR3 nucleotides read TGTGCTAGTGGTTTGGAACCCCCAGATACGCAGTATTTT.

The chain uses TRBV11-3 and TRBJ2-1; weak D call: TRBD2 (6 bases). V lost 1 base and J lost 7, with 14 bases in between. CDR3 length: 15 amino acids. CDR1 is SGHNT and CDR2 is YENEEA in the germline V gene. The CDR3 spells CASSLAEGMENEQFF. Here the CDR3 DNA reads TGTGCCAGCAGCTTAGCGGAGGGAATGGAGAATGAGCAGTTCTTC.

V is TRBV5-4 and J is TRBJ1-2; D gene ambiguous. In germline, CDR1 is SGHNT, CDR2 YYREEE (reference sequence). The V end was cut by 6 bases, the J end by 1 base, with 13 bases between. The CDR3 length is 14 residues. The CDR3 bases are TGTGCCAGCACCAATCACCAGATTAACTATGGCTACACCTTC. Its protein product is CASTNHQINYGYTF.

The rearrangement links TRBV19 to TRBJ1-1, with TRBD1 identical over 8 bases. After removal of 3 bases from V and 1 base from J, the junction contained 4 bases not matched to a gene. Germline assignment: CDR1 LNHDA and CDR2 SQIVND (reference sequence). The CDR3 sequence is 15 residues long. The CDR3 region has the DNA TGTGCCAGTAGTATGACCGGGACAGGGAACACTGAAGCTTTCTTT. This codes for CASSMTGTGNTEAFF.

The chain has TRBV7-2 and TRBJ1-3, with 7 bases fitting TRBD1. The ends lost 5 bases at V and 4 bases at J; junction bases unmatched: 14. This CDR3 contains 17 residues. Germline V gives CDR1 SGHTA, CDR2 FQGNSA. CDR3 in DNA: TGTGCCAGCAGCCGTAGCGGGACCGGGACAGCAGGAAACACCATATATTTT. Translating it yields CASSRSGTGTAGNTIYF.

The chain has TRBV28 and TRBJ1-4; D remains ambiguous. CDR3 length equals 15 residues. CDR1 is MDHEN, CDR2 SYDVKM, per germline. V gave up 1 base and J gave up 8 bases, with 14 bases separating them. Written as DNA, the CDR3 is TGTGCCAGCAGTTTATTGGAGCAAACTGGGGAAAAACTGTTTTTT. This gives the protein CASSLLEQTGEKLFF.

This clone was recorded once. This sequence joins TRBV5-1 and TRBJ2-3; TRBD1 might be the D (8 bases). Trimming pared 5 bases from V and 7 bases from J, leaving 14 bases between. This CDR3 is built from 13 residues. Germline-derived CDR1 and CDR2 are SGHRS and YFSETQ. CDR3 amino acids: CASSLQGGNTQYF. The DNA for the CDR3 is TGCGCCAGCAGTTTACAGGGGGGGAATACGCAGTATTTT. Variable domain in full (rest from reference TRBV5-1 and TRBJ2-3): KAGVTQTPRYLIKTRGQQVTLSCSPISGHRSVSWYQQTPGQGLQFLFEYFSETQRNKGNFPGRFSGRQFSNSRSEMNVSTLELGDSALYLCASSLQGGNTQYFGPGTRLTVL.

The V and J genes are TRBV13 and TRBJ1-3; D uncertain. The CDR3 extends over 15 amino acids. The germline V gene encodes CDR1 PRHDT and CDR2 FYEKMQ (reference sequence). The V end lost 0 bases, the J end lost 3 bases, and 9 bases lay between the germline ends. CDR3 residues: CASSLGRLSGNTIYF. Written as DNA, the CDR3 is TGTGCCAGCAGCTTAGGCAGGTTGAGTGGAAACACCATATATTTT.

This clone has a single count. The chain carries TRBV9 and TRBJ2-1, with 7 bases aligning to TRBD2. Germline V gene data show CDR1 as SGDLS and CDR2 as YYNGEE. V was clipped by 4 bases and J by 8 bases; unmatched bases: 9. The CDR3 sequence is 14 residues long. The CDR3 DNA is TGTGCCAGCAGCACCCGCGGGAGTAGCTATGAGCAGTTCTTC. This gives the protein CASSTRGSSYEQFF.

The CDR3 protein is CASSLGSGYEQYF. The CDR3 DNA sequence: TGTGCCAGCAGCTTAGGAAGCGGCTACGAGCAGTACTTC. The genes are TRBV13 and TRBJ2-7; D might be TRBD2 (5 bases). The CDR3 has 13 amino acids. Germline assignment: CDR1 PRHDT and CDR2 FYEKMQ (reference sequence). The V gene lost 0 bases and the J gene lost 3 bases, with 6 bases spanning the gap.

The J gene is TRBJ2-1, the V gene TRBV2, with 9 bases matching TRBD1. Germline CDR1 reads SNHLY; CDR2 reads FYNNEI. The CDR3 is 14 residues long. V shed 3 bases and J 9 bases; nucleotides not matched to a gene: 6. The CDR3 bases are TGTGCCAGCAGTGAGGGACAGGGCAGCCCTGAGCAGTTCTTC. This encodes CASSEGQGSPEQFF.

The chain links TRBV19 to TRBJ2-7; 7 nucleotides match TRBD1. Trimming cost V 5 bases and J 2 bases; bases outside gene matches: 6. The length of the CDR3 is 14 residues. Germline V gene sequence: CDR1 LNHDA, CDR2 SQIVND (reference sequence). CDR3 nucleotides: TGTGCCAGTAGTCCGGGACAGCAGCCCTACGAGCAGTACTTC. Protein: CASSPGQQPYEQYF.

V gene TRBV29-1 combines with J gene TRBJ2-3; 13 bases match TRBD2. Germline V gene data show CDR1 as SQVTM and CDR2 as ANQGSEA. The length of the CDR3 is 12 residues. V shed 7 bases, J shed 5 bases, and the junction held 0 bases outside the gene matches. The CDR3 bases are TGCAGCGGACTAGCGGGAGGAGATACGCAGTATTTT. Protein product: CSGLAGGDTQYF.

The rearrangement joins TRBV7-9 to TRBJ2-7; 7 positions match TRBD1. Trimming took 2 bases from V and 0 from J; bases not matched to a gene: 4. CDR1 SEHNR and CDR2 FQNEAQ come from the germline V gene (reference sequence). The CDR3 is 15 amino acids. CDR3: CASSLTGQHSYEQYF. In DNA, the CDR3 is TGTGCCAGCAGCTTAACGGGACAGCACTCCTACGAGCAGTACTTC.

The chain is built from TRBV7-9 and TRBJ2-4; no reliable D call. With 6 bases removed from V and 5 bases from J, the gap between germline ends came to 11 bases. Germline CDR1 reads SEHNR; CDR2 reads FQNEAQ (reference sequence). The CDR3 has 13 residues. The CDR3 sequence is CASSSGKQNIQYF. DNA for the CDR3: TGTGCCAGCAGTTCGGGCAAACAAAACATTCAGTACTTC. Together with reference TRBV7-9 and TRBJ2-4, the CDR3 gives the full variable domain: DTGVSQNPRHKITKRGQNVTFRCDPISEHNRLYWYRQTLGQGPEFLTYFQNEAQLEKSRLLSDRFSAERPKGSFSTLEIQRTEQGDSAMYLCASSSGKQNIQYFGAGTRLSVL.

The chain is built from TRBV19 and TRBJ1-1, with 7 nucleotides matching TRBD1. The CDR3 totals 13 residues. The ends lost 5 bases at V and 12 bases at J; junction bases unmatched: 12. From germline, CDR1 is LNHDA and CDR2 SQIVND (reference sequence). This CDR3 reads CASSVGQTPTSFF. Here the CDR3 DNA reads TGTGCCAGTAGTGTGGGACAGACTCCCACATCTTTCTTT.

This chain joins TRBV18 and TRBJ2-3; the D gene is possibly TRBD2 (6 bases). CDR1 and CDR2 from the germline V gene are KGHSH and LQKENI. This CDR3 contains 15 residues. The V end was cut by 2 bases, the J end by 3 bases, with 12 bases between. The CDR3 sequence: CASSPTTSWTDTQYF. The CDR3 DNA reads TGTGCCAGCTCACCAACGACTAGTTGGACAGATACGCAGTATTTT.